These 14 T cell receptor beta chains were all obtained from the same sample, sequenced in a study of PD-1 blockade in classical Hodgkin lymphoma. Data came from immunoSEQ multiplex PCR; TCRdb stores just in-frame clones and leaves some out. This sample yields under 130,000 clones, of which over 85% are seen a single time; under 20% belongs to the top ten. Time point meaning: cycle 4 day 1 (C4D1), after five to seven weeks of nivolumab. Every patient was affected by relapse after autologous stem cell transplantation, while exposure to brentuximab vedotin was not uniform. This specimen was peripheral blood mononuclear cells (PBMCs), taken before the fourth cycle of nivolumab. These receptors were taken from a human donor with classical Hodgkin lymphoma.

The chain recombines TRBV5-1 with TRBJ2-5, with D possibly called TRBD1 or TRBD2 (5 bases each). With 0 bases removed from V and 0 bases from J, the gap between germline ends came to 9 bases. Germline V gene data show CDR1 as SGHRS and CDR2 as YFSETQ. The CDR3 sequence is 15 residues long. CDR3 residues: CASSLDGANQETQYF. The CDR3 bases are TGCGCCAGCAGCTTGGACGGGGCGAACCAAGAGACCCAGTACTTC.

This clone is a singleton in its sample. The chain uses TRBV9 and TRBJ2-7, with 9 nucleotides matching TRBD2. The J segment lost 3 bases and the V segment lost 0 bases, leaving 7 bases of the junction unmatched. This CDR3 comprises 16 residues. CDR1 SGDLS and CDR2 YYNGEE come from the germline V gene. The CDR3 nucleotides read TGTGCCAGCAGCGTAGCGGCTAGCGGGACCCTCTACGAGCAGTACTTC. As protein: CASSVAASGTLYEQYF. The whole variable domain, remainder taken from reference TRBV9 and TRBJ2-7, is DSGVTQTPKHLITATGQRVTLRCSPRSGDLSVYWYQQSLDQGLQFLIQYYNGEERAKGNILERFSAQQFPDLHSELNLSSLELGDSALYFCASSVAASGTLYEQYFGPGTRLTVT.

V is TRBV5-4 and J is TRBJ2-3; 11 bases match TRBD1. Trimming cost V 5 bases and J 6 bases; bases outside gene matches: 8. Germline V gene data show CDR1 as SGHNT and CDR2 as YYREEE (reference sequence). CDR3 size: 15 residues. CDR3 DNA: TGTGCCAGCAGTCGTGGACAGGGGGCAGCGGATACGCAGTATTTT. It specifies CASSRGQGAADTQYF.

This chain links TRBV4-1 with TRBJ1-1; D is undetermined. Germline loops: CDR1 MGHRA, CDR2 YSYEKL. The CDR3 has 13 amino acids. The ends were cut back, 3 bases at V and 1 base at J, with 6 bases in the middle. The CDR3 is CASSQQENTEAFF. CDR3 nucleotides: TGCGCCAGCAGCCAGCAGGAGAACACTGAAGCTTTCTTT.

CDR3 sequence reads: CASSSQGGLMNTEAFF. The CDR3 DNA sequence: TGTGCCAGTAGTTCACAGGGCGGTTTGATGAACACTGAAGCTTTCTTT. The rearrangement uses TRBV19 and TRBJ1-1, with D perhaps TRBD1 (6 bases). The CDR3 runs to 16 residues. V dropped 5 bases and J dropped 0 bases, with 16 bases sitting between them. Per germline, CDR1 LNHDA and CDR2 SQIVND (reference sequence). The full variable domain, completed using reference TRBV19 and TRBJ1-1, is DGGITQSPKYLFRKEGQNVTLSCEQNLNHDAMYWYRQDPGQGLRLIYYSQIVNDFQKGDIAEGYSVSREKKESFPLTVTSAQKNPTAFYLCASSSQGGLMNTEAFFGQGTRLTVV.

This chain connects TRBV28 to TRBJ1-1; D not resolved. CDR3 length equals 16 residues. Germline V CDR1 and CDR2: MDHEN, SYDVKM. The ends were cut back, 2 bases at V and 2 bases at J, with 15 bases in the middle. CDR3 region: CASSLSPNGGNTEAFF. In DNA, the CDR3 is TGTGCCAGCAGTTTAAGCCCTAATGGCGGAAACACTGAAGCTTTCTTT.

The chain recombines TRBV4-3 with TRBJ1-2, with D perhaps matching TRBD1 (6 bases). Trimming cost V 0 bases and J 5 bases, with 22 bases left between them. The CDR3 contains 18 residues. Germline CDR1 is LGHNA and CDR2 is YSLEER. The CDR3 here is CASSQEDRAGASTYGYTF. CDR3 in DNA: TGCGCCAGCAGCCAAGAGGATCGGGCAGGGGCCTCGACGTATGGCTACACCTTC.

CDR3 DNA sequence: TGCGCCAGCAGCCAGCCCGGACAGGACTACGAGCAGTACTTC. This gives the protein CASSQPGQDYEQYF. V and J are TRBV4-1 and TRBJ2-7, with 7 bases matching TRBD1. Germline CDR1 is MGHRA and CDR2 is YSYEKL. The junction had 5 bases not matched to a gene; V was cut back by 3 bases and J by 3 bases. CDR3 length equals 14 residues.

The CDR3 bases are TGTGCCAGCTCACCGGACAGGGGGCATAACAATGAGCAGTTCTTC. Translated, it gives CASSPDRGHNNEQFF. The chain is built from TRBV18 and TRBJ2-1; 11 nucleotides match TRBD1. Germline V gene sequence: CDR1 KGHSH, CDR2 LQKENI. J lost 5 bases, V lost 3 bases, and 3 bases had no gene match. There are 15 residues in the CDR3.

This chain connects TRBV9 to TRBJ2-3; D could derive from TRBD1 or TRBD2 (5 bases each). The V gene lost 4 bases and the J gene lost 2 bases, with 14 bases spanning the gap. Germline V CDR1 and CDR2: SGDLS, YYNGEE. The CDR3 consists of 15 residues. This CDR3 is CASSIGTLNTDTQYF. For the CDR3, the DNA is TGTGCCAGCAGCATCGGGACCCTTAACACAGATACGCAGTATTTT. Looking up the rest from reference TRBV9 and TRBJ2-3 gives the full variable domain: DSGVTQTPKHLITATGQRVTLRCSPRSGDLSVYWYQQSLDQGLQFLIQYYNGEERAKGNILERFSAQQFPDLHSELNLSSLELGDSALYFCASSIGTLNTDTQYFGPGTRLTVL.

CDR3 sequence reads: CASSEKVAGDYTGELFF. The DNA for the CDR3 is TGTGCCAGCAGTGAAAAGGTAGCGGGAGATTACACCGGGGAGCTGTTTTTT. The rearrangement joins TRBV6-1 to TRBJ2-2, with 9 positions matching TRBD2. The germline CDR1 and CDR2 sequences are MNHNS and SASEGT. The trim removed 2 bases at V and 3 bases at J, leaving 7 bases unmatched. The CDR3 contains 17 residues.

The chain uses TRBV5-1 and TRBJ1-2, with D maybe TRBD1 (6 bases). Germline CDR1 and CDR2: SGHRS and YFSETQ. Deletions cut 2 bases from V and 7 bases from J, with 12 bases between. CDR3 length: 13 amino acids. The CDR3 protein is CASSFGGEAGYTF. The CDR3 DNA reads as TGCGCCAGCAGCTTTGGGGGCGAGGCTGGCTACACCTTC.

The V call is TRBV27, the J call TRBJ2-7, with D perhaps matching TRBD1 (5 bases). Per the germline V gene, CDR1 is MNHEY and CDR2 is SMNVEV (reference sequence). This CDR3 is 15 amino acids long. Between the trimmed V and J ends, which lost 2 bases and 1 base, there was a span of 12 bases. The CDR3 loop reads CASSLNEDKSYEQYF. For the CDR3, the DNA is TGTGCCAGCAGTTTAAACGAGGACAAGTCCTACGAGCAGTACTTC.

The V and J genes are TRBV5-1 and TRBJ2-7, with TRBD2 matching over 8 bases. This CDR3 is built from 18 residues. The V segment lost 4 bases and the J segment 5 bases; nucleotides outside the gene matches: 20. Germline CDR1 SGHRS, CDR2 YFSETQ. The CDR3 coding sequence is TGCGCCAGCAGCCGGGGACAAGCCGGACTAGCCTACCGGGACGAGCAGTACTTC. Encoded protein: CASSRGQAGLAYRDEQYF.